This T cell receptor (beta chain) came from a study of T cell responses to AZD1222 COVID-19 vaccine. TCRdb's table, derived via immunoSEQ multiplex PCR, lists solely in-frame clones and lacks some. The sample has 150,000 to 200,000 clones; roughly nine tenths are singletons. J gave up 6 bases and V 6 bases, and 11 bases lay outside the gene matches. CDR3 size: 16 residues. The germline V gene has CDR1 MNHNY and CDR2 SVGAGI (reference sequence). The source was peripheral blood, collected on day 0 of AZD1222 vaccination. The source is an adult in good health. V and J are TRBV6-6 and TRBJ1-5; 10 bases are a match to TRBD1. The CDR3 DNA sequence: TGTGCCAGCAGGCCCGGGACAGGGGTTTCGAGTCAGCCCCAGCATTTT. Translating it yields CASRPGTGVSSQPQHF.